The next 31 T cell receptor beta chains were all read from a single sample in a study of Graves' ophthalmopathy and Graves' hyperthyroidism. Amplification of TCR beta CDR3 regions used RNA transcripts. First-round RT-PCR with HTBI primers preceded a second-round multiplex PCR. TCRdb re-called the multiplex PCR reads with MiXCR, one entry per CDR3 protein. Among hundreds of thousands of distinct CDR3 sequences, around 15% were seen once, and the ten largest hold 9.8%. Sequencing was performed on blood. The receptors were gathered from a woman in her 30s with Graves' ophthalmopathy.

This clonotype has just a few counts. The chain couples TRBV12-3 or TRBV12-4 to TRBJ2-3; maybe TRBD2 (6 bases). This CDR3 comprises 14 residues. With 7 bases removed from V and 1 base from J, the gap between germline ends came to 12 bases. The CDR3, as DNA: TGTGCCAGCACCCTGGTAGCGGGCACAGATACGCAGTATTTT. Protein: CASTLVAGTDTQYF.

This clonotype appeared a few times. The chain is built from TRBV5-4 and TRBJ1-5; 10 bases map to TRBD1. CDR3 size: 20 residues. Germline assignment: CDR1 SGHNT and CDR2 YYREEE (reference sequence). V trimming: 1 base; J trimming: 0 bases; junction bases outside the gene matches: 13. The CDR3 reads CASSLHPGQGQGYSNQPQHF. The CDR3 nucleotides read TGTGCCAGCAGCTTGCACCCGGGACAGGGGCAAGGGTATAGCAATCAGCCCCAGCATTTT. Filled out from reference TRBV5-4 and TRBJ1-5, the complete variable domain reads ETGVTQSPTHLIKTRGQQVTLRCSSQSGHNTVSWYQQALGQGPQFIFQYYREEENGRGNFPPRFSGLQFPNYSSELNVNALELDDSALYLCASSLHPGQGQGYSNQPQHFGDGTRLSIL.

A few counts support this clonotype. The chain recombines TRBV5-5 with TRBJ2-1; no firm D call. Per the germline V gene, CDR1 is SGHKS and CDR2 is YYEKEE (reference sequence). The V end was cut by 2 bases, the J end by 10 bases, with 10 bases between. CDR3 length: 12 amino acids. CDR3 residues: CASSLLGGEQFF. CDR3 DNA sequence: TGTGCCAGCAGCTTACTGGGTGGGGAGCAGTTCTTC.

The chain recombines TRBV12-3 or TRBV12-4 with TRBJ2-5; no firm D call. Trimming shortened V by 3 bases and J by 2 bases, and 10 bases separated the two germline ends. This CDR3 is built from 14 residues. CDR3 DNA sequence: TGTGCCAGCAGTTTTTTGGTAACACAAGAGACCCAGTACTTC. This codes for CASSFLVTQETQYF.

This clonotype was counted at least ten times. The CDR3 region is CASSFRDRQETQYF. CDR3 DNA: TGTGCCAGCAGCTTCCGGGACAGACAAGAGACCCAGTACTTC. V and J are TRBV9 and TRBJ2-5, with TRBD1 identical over 7 bases. The V and J ends lost 4 bases and 2 bases, in that order; junction bases with no gene match: 5. The germline V gene has CDR1 SGDLS and CDR2 YYNGEE. This CDR3 is 14 amino acids long.

This clonotype was counted many times. The junction departs from germline at one end; a sequencing error may be responsible. V gene TRBV3-1 combines with J gene TRBJ1-1; D is undetermined. The V gene's germline CDR1 is LGHDT and CDR2 YNNKEL (reference sequence). This CDR3 region has 14 residues. CDR3 region: CASSQGVKNTEAFF. CDR3 nucleotide sequence: TGTGCCAGCAGCCAAGGTGTCAAGAACACTGAAGCCTTCTTT.

This clonotype was seen at least ten times. The chain recombines TRBV7-8 with TRBJ1-5; possibly TRBD1 for D (5 bases). The V gene's germline CDR1 is SGHVS and CDR2 FQNEAQ. V was shortened by 5 bases and J by 5 bases, with 16 bases between the two germline ends. The CDR3 runs 15 residues. The CDR3 is CASSPLGGYYQPQHF. As DNA, the CDR3 is TGTGCCAGCAGCCCCCTCGGGGGGTATTATCAGCCCCAGCATTTT.

This clonotype was seen ten or more times. This rearrangement joins TRBV2 to TRBJ1-1, with D tentatively TRBD1 (6 bases). Germline V gene lookup returns CDR1 SNHLY and CDR2 FYNNEI. Trimming left V 6 bases short and J 4 bases short, with 18 bases between. CDR3 length: 15 residues. Here the CDR3 reads CASSPSQGSSTEAFF. The CDR3 nucleotides are TGTGCCAGCAGCCCTTCACAGGGTTCAAGCACTGAAGCTTTCTTT. The variable domain in full, with the rest retrieved from reference TRBV2 and TRBJ1-1, is EPEVTQTPSHQVTQMGQEVILRCVPISNHLYFYWYRQILGQKVEFLVSFYNNEISEKSEIFDDQFSVERPDGSNFTLKIRSTKLEDSAMYFCASSPSQGSSTEAFFGQGTRLTVV.

Regarding this clonotype: A clone one base away is much larger, so this may be a read error. Because the CDR3 is missing its conserved closing phenylalanine or tryptophan, this is likely a read error. CDR3 protein: CASSSSGDSGGYTS. The CDR3 coding sequence is TGTGCCAGCAGCTCCTCGGGGGACAGTGGGGGCTACACCTCC. This chain uses TRBV7-3 with TRBJ1-2; 7 nucleotides match TRBD1. Germline V gives CDR1 SGHTA, CDR2 FQGTGA. After removal of 4 bases from V and 8 bases from J, the junction contained 10 bases not matched to a gene. CDR3 length: 14 residues.

A word on this clonotype: It may be a read error: a sequence one base away is much more abundant. The V gene is TRBV6-5, the J gene TRBJ2-2; D call uncertain. Germline CDR1 MNHEY, CDR2 SVGAGI. The CDR3 covers 11 residues. The V and J ends lost 4 bases and 7 bases respectively, with 4 bases between them. CDR3 loop: CASSSNGELFF. CDR3 coding DNA: TGTGCCAGCAGTTCCAACGGGGAGCTGTTTTTT.

This chain connects TRBV6-1 to TRBJ1-1, with D tentatively TRBD1 (6 bases). This CDR3 has 16 residues. The V gene lost 7 bases and the J gene lost 1 base, with 19 bases spanning the gap. In germline, CDR1 is MNHNS, CDR2 SASEGT. CDR3 sequence reads: CASNAHREAPNTEAFF. The CDR3 DNA reads TGTGCCAGCAATGCACACAGGGAAGCACCGAACACTGAAGCTTTCTTT.

The V and J genes are TRBV6-1 and TRBJ2-7, with D possibly matching TRBD2 (5 bases). There are 14 residues in the CDR3. V was shortened by 0 bases and J by 3 bases, with 9 bases between the two germline ends. Germline CDR1 is MNHNS and CDR2 is SASEGT. DNA of the CDR3: TGTGCCAGCAGTGAAGCGGACTCCCTCTACGAGCAGTACTTC. Translation gives CASSEADSLYEQYF.

This clonotype was observed at least ten times. V gene TRBV5-1 combines with J gene TRBJ1-1; 9 bases fit TRBD1. Germline V gene lookup returns CDR1 SGHRS and CDR2 YFSETQ. The CDR3 consists of 15 residues. Trimming removed 1 base from V and 2 bases from J; junction bases left unmatched: 3. This CDR3 reads CASSLTGGVNTEAFF. DNA of the CDR3: TGCGCCAGCAGCTTGACAGGGGGCGTAAACACTGAAGCTTTCTTT. The full variable domain, with the rest looked up from reference TRBV5-1 and TRBJ1-1, is KAGVTQTPRYLIKTRGQQVTLSCSPISGHRSVSWYQQTPGQGLQFLFEYFSETQRNKGNFPGRFSGRQFSNSRSEMNVSTLELGDSALYLCASSLTGGVNTEAFFGQGTRLTVV.

In its sample, this clonotype was seen a few times. This sequence joins TRBV9 and TRBJ1-2; D is undetermined. This CDR3 region has 11 residues. Trimming took 5 bases from V and 8 from J, leaving 10 bases between them. Germline V CDR1 and CDR2: SGDLS, YYNGEE. The CDR3 coding sequence is TGTGCCAGCAGTTCCGCCAGGGGCTACACCTTC. It encodes CASSSARGYTF.

Details on this clonotype: At one end, the junction sequence differs from germline, possibly due to a read error. This chain joins TRBV24-1 and TRBJ2-5; D is perhaps TRBD2 (5 bases). Germline loops: CDR1 KGHDR, CDR2 SFDVKD. The CDR3 loop spans 14 amino acids. The chain's CDR3 is CATSVLQGLQTQYF. CDR3 coding DNA: TGTGCCACCAGTGTTTTGCAAGGACTGCAGACCCAGTACTTC.

This clonotype occurred many times. The gene calls are TRBV30 and TRBJ2-7, with D uncertain. Germline values: CDR1 GTSNPN, CDR2 SVGIG (reference sequence). The length of the CDR3 is 12 residues. V gave up 2 bases and J gave up 0 bases, with 5 bases separating them. CDR3 sequence (DNA): TGTGCCTGGAGTAAAAGCTCCTACGAGCAGTACTTC. It is translated as CAWSKSSYEQYF.

This clonotype was counted at least ten times. The V call is TRBV29-1, the J call TRBJ1-2; TRBD1 might be the D (6 bases). The CDR3 is made up of 14 amino acids. Germline V gene data show CDR1 as SQVTM and CDR2 as ANQGSEA. V dropped 6 bases and J dropped 6 bases, with 20 bases sitting between them. The CDR3 region has the DNA TGCAGCGTCCGATCGGGACAATCGGCCAATGGCTACACCTTC. This encodes CSVRSGQSANGYTF.

This clonotype has a handful of counts. The V gene is TRBV3-1, the J gene TRBJ2-7; D unclear. The germline V gene has CDR1 LGHDT and CDR2 YNNKEL (reference sequence). The CDR3 has 13 residues. The ends were cut back, 0 bases at V and 4 bases at J, with 7 bases in the middle. CDR3 nucleotides: TGTGCCAGCAGCCAAGATTTCGGTTACGAGCAGTACTTC. It yields the protein CASSQDFGYEQYF.

This clonotype was detected ten times or more. The CDR3: CASSLFATSQETQYF. CDR3 nucleotides: TGCGCCAGCAGCTTGTTCGCTACCAGCCAAGAGACCCAGTACTTC. V and J are TRBV5-1 and TRBJ2-5; no clear D. Trimming took off 1 base at V and 1 base at J, with 11 bases between the two ends. The germline V gene encodes CDR1 SGHRS and CDR2 YFSETQ. The CDR3 covers 15 residues.

This clonotype was recorded at least ten times. The chain has TRBV29-1 and TRBJ1-2; TRBD1 matches 9 bases. Germline V gives CDR1 SQVTM, CDR2 ANQGSEA. The CDR3 is 12 amino acids. Germline trimming cut 5 bases from V and 8 bases from J; bases unmatched to any gene: 6. CDR3 DNA sequence: TGCAGCGTTCTAGGGACAGGGCGAGGCTACACCTTC. Residues: CSVLGTGRGYTF. Full variable domain (outside the CDR3, taken from reference TRBV29-1 and TRBJ1-2): SAVISQKPSRDICQRGTSLTIQCQVDSQVTMMFWYRQQPGQSLTLIATANQGSEATYESGFVIDKFPISRPNLTFSTLTVSNMSPEDSSIYLCSVLGTGRGYTFGSGTRLTVV.

This clonotype was counted a few times. The rearrangement links TRBV6-1 to TRBJ1-2; D perhaps matches TRBD1 (6 bases). Germline assignment: CDR1 MNHNS and CDR2 SASEGT. Trimming stripped 5 bases from V and 8 bases from J, with 18 bases between. This CDR3 region has 14 residues. The CDR3: CASSPSQGSYGYTF. Written as DNA, the CDR3 is TGTGCCAGCAGTCCATCACAGGGCAGTTACGGCTACACCTTC.

This clonotype has ten or more counts. The genes are TRBV28 and TRBJ2-5; D is perhaps TRBD1 or TRBD2 (5 bases each). This CDR3 has 12 amino acids. Per germline, CDR1 MDHEN and CDR2 SYDVKM. V was pared by 7 bases and J by 5 bases, with 11 bases between. The CDR3 protein is CASKGTPETQYF. The CDR3 DNA is TGTGCCAGCAAAGGGACCCCGGAGACCCAGTACTTC.

Comments on this clonotype: The germline gene is not matched at one end of the junction; a read error may be the cause. This chain uses TRBV28 with TRBJ2-4, with a tentative D call TRBD1 (7 bases). CDR1 is MDHEN and CDR2 is SYDVKM in the germline V gene. The CDR3 length is 15 residues. The CDR3 here is CASSLGGGGKNIKYF. DNA of the CDR3: TGTGCCAGCAGCCTTGGTGGAGGGGGCAAAAACATTAAGTACTTC.

Ten or more counts support this clonotype. The rearrangement joins TRBV12-3 or TRBV12-4 to TRBJ1-1; D is unresolved. This CDR3 spans 12 amino acids. Trimming left V 0 bases short and J 10 bases short, with 9 bases between. The CDR3 spells CASSLAKGRAFF. The CDR3 bases are TGTGCCAGCAGTTTAGCGAAGGGTAGAGCTTTCTTT.

This clonotype was picked up many times. The chain carries TRBV29-1 and TRBJ1-1; D is undetermined. Trimming took off 7 bases at V and 5 bases at J, with 8 bases between the two ends. The CDR3 loop spans 10 amino acids. Per germline, CDR1 SQVTM and CDR2 ANQGSEA. The CDR3 DNA reads TGCAGCGCCGCGGTGACTGAAGCTTTCTTT. Translated, it gives CSAAVTEAFF.

This clonotype was picked up many times. J is TRBJ2-7 and V is TRBV6-1, with D perhaps TRBD2 (5 bases). Germline V CDR1 and CDR2: MNHNS, SASEGT. Trimming removed 9 bases from V and 3 bases from J, with 18 bases in between. CDR3 length: 14 residues. The DNA of the CDR3 is TGTGCCAGTGCCGTGGTTTTGAGGGACTACGAGCAGTACTTC. Translated, it gives CASAVVLRDYEQYF.

The chain joins TRBV6-2 or TRBV6-3 to TRBJ2-7; D possibly corresponds to TRBD2 (6 bases). Germline loops: CDR1 MNHEY, CDR2 SVGEGT. This CDR3 contains 14 residues. The germline V and J ends were trimmed by 8 bases and 7 bases, with 21 bases remaining between them. The CDR3 loop reads CASVSSGPAGEQYF. The CDR3 DNA sequence: TGTGCCAGCGTTTCATCGGGCCCCGCGGGAGAGCAGTACTTC.

The rearrangement joins TRBV6-1 to TRBJ2-7, with a weak D call TRBD1 (6 bases). From germline, CDR1 is MNHNS and CDR2 SASEGT. The CDR3 extends over 14 amino acids. Deletions cut 6 bases from V and 3 bases from J, with 15 bases between. CDR3 DNA sequence: TGTGCCAGCAGGGACAGTTACGGTTTCTACGAGCAGTACTTC. Translating it yields CASRDSYGFYEQYF.

The chain uses TRBV28 and TRBJ2-7; D call uncertain. This CDR3 region has 13 residues. Germline assignment: CDR1 MDHEN and CDR2 SYDVKM. V lost 2 bases and J lost 6, with 11 bases in between. For the CDR3, the DNA is TGTGCCAGCAGTTTACCCCCGCTCGCCGAGCAGTACTTC. Its translation is CASSLPPLAEQYF.

This clonotype has a count of ten or more. This chain uses TRBV12-3 or TRBV12-4 with TRBJ1-1; 7 bases map to TRBD1. With V trimmed by 6 bases and J by 3 bases, 10 bases remained unmatched. The CDR3 length is 15 residues. As DNA, the CDR3 is TGTGCCAGCAGACAAGACACAGGGGCCTACACTGAAGCTTTCTTT. Translating it yields CASRQDTGAYTEAFF.

The rearrangement uses TRBV18 and TRBJ1-2, with D possibly TRBD1 on 5 matching bases. This CDR3 has 14 amino acids. Germline lookup yields CDR1 KGHSH and CDR2 LQKENI. The V end lost 3 bases, the J end lost 2 bases, and 10 bases lay between the germline ends. CDR3 in DNA: TGTGCCAGCTCACCCCGATGGGGCAACTATGGCTACACCTTC. It codes for CASSPRWGNYGYTF.